This entry is about one T cell receptor beta chain. The V gene end was trimmed by 1 base and the J gene end by 9 bases; junction bases not matched to a gene: 8. This CDR3 has 15 amino acids. TCRdb used MiXCR to reprocess the RT-PCR reads, holding one entry per CDR3 protein. In the table there are around 200,000 distinct CDR3 sequences, roughly 12% of which are singletons. This entry belongs to a study of response to subunit inactivated influenza vaccine. The same sample was also used in a study of T cells expressing NK-cell markers. According to that study: 5'RACE template switching built TCR beta cDNA with unique molecular identifiers. Dominant NKG2C+ clonotypes were found to form roughly 1.0-7.0% of CD8+ T cells in over 5 donors. These clonotypes additionally ranked first within the CD3+CD56-NKG2C+ fraction of several donors. The study did not resolve the HCMV specificity of expanded NKG2C+ T cell clones.

The V and J genes are TRBV12-3 or TRBV12-4 and TRBJ2-1; 8 nucleotides agree with TRBD1. The source was CD8+ T cells sorted from PBMCs, collected less than 13 days after vaccination. The TCR sequence derives from a man aged 50-59 years who received an inactivated influenza vaccine. The CDR3 nucleotides read TGTGCCAGCAGTTTAGAAGGGCAGGGGGCGCGTGAGCAGTTCTTC. Translating it yields CASSLEGQGAREQFF.